The 32 T cell receptor beta chains below all came from one sample that was sequenced in a study of T cell responses to AZD1222 COVID-19 vaccine. Libraries were prepared by immunoSEQ multiplex PCR; TCRdb keeps only in-frame clonotypes and omits some of them. The repertoire holds around 140,000 clones, 92% seen once, with under 3.5% in the top ten. The material sequenced was peripheral blood, taken 28 days after the second AZD1222 dose. The receptors come from an adult who received the AZD1222 COVID-19 vaccine.

This clone was seen a single time. The J gene is TRBJ2-7, the V gene TRBV4-1; D might be TRBD1 or TRBD2, each matching 5 bases. The germline V and J ends were trimmed by 0 bases and 0 bases, with 15 bases remaining between them. Germline V gives CDR1 MGHRA, CDR2 YSYEKL. The CDR3 runs 17 residues. The CDR3 sequence is CASSQDHRRTSSYEQYF. The CDR3, as DNA: TGCGCCAGCAGCCAAGATCACAGGAGGACGTCCTCCTACGAGCAGTACTTC.

This chain connects TRBV5-4 to TRBJ2-1; no clear D gene. Trimming cost V 0 bases and J 3 bases, with 10 bases left between them. CDR3 size: 15 residues. Germline lookup yields CDR1 SGHNT and CDR2 YYREEE (reference sequence). In nucleotides, the CDR3 is TGTGCCAGCAGCTTGGATGTAGCCAGCTACAATGAGCAGTTCTTC. As protein: CASSLDVASYNEQFF.

This clone has just one count. The rearrangement joins TRBV3-1 (or the pseudogene TRBV3-2) to TRBJ2-7, with D possibly being TRBD2 (5 bases). The germline V and J ends were trimmed by 1 base and 6 bases, with 13 bases remaining between them. Germline CDR1 and CDR2: LGHDT and YNNKEL (reference sequence). The CDR3 is made up of 14 amino acids. The CDR3 coding sequence is TGTGCCAGCAGCCAAGTAGGGAGTCAAACCGAGCAGTACTTC. This translates into CASSQVGSQTEQYF.

Only one count was recorded for this clone. V is TRBV7-2 and J is TRBJ2-4; 11 bases agree with TRBD1. Germline CDR1 SGHTA, CDR2 FQGNSA. After removal of 5 bases from V and 7 bases from J, the junction contained 4 bases not matched to a gene. The length of the CDR3 is 14 residues. CDR3 protein: CASSTGQGGNIQYF. The CDR3 coding sequence is TGTGCCAGCAGCACGGGACAGGGGGGGAACATTCAGTACTTC.

The chain recombines TRBV11-2 with TRBJ2-5, with D perhaps TRBD1 (5 bases). CDR1 and CDR2 (germline): SGHAT, FQNNGV. CDR3 size: 15 residues. The V and J ends lost 8 bases and 1 base respectively, with 17 bases between them. The CDR3 is CASSKGVGIQETQYF. The DNA of the CDR3 is TGTGCCAGCTCGAAAGGGGTAGGAATCCAAGAGACCCAGTACTTC.

The chain couples TRBV11-2 to TRBJ2-5; 8 positions agree with TRBD1. From germline, CDR1 is SGHAT and CDR2 FQNNGV. J was trimmed by 10 bases and V by 2 bases; bases with no gene match: 3. The CDR3 is 12 amino acids. The CDR3 DNA follows: TGTGCCAGCAGCTTACCGACAGGGGACCAGTACTTC. Amino acid sequence: CASSLPTGDQYF.

This chain joins TRBV19 and TRBJ2-7, with 9 bases that match TRBD1. The J segment lost 2 bases and the V segment lost 4 bases, leaving 9 bases of the junction unmatched. The CDR3 length is 16 residues. CDR1 and CDR2 (germline): LNHDA, SQIVND (reference sequence). In DNA, the CDR3 is TGTGCCAGTAGTACCCCAAGGGGGACAGGGACCTACGAGCAGTACTTC. This sequence encodes CASSTPRGTGTYEQYF.

The V call is TRBV6-1, the J call TRBJ2-5; 7 positions match TRBD1. V lost 3 bases to trimming and J lost 5 bases; unmatched junction nucleotides: 9. CDR1 is MNHNS, CDR2 SASEGT, per germline. The CDR3 sequence is 15 residues long. CDR3 sequence: CASSDGPGQQETQYF. In DNA, the CDR3 is TGTGCCAGCAGTGATGGCCCGGGACAGCAGGAGACCCAGTACTTC.

V and J are TRBV11-2 and TRBJ2-2, with no clear D. There are 14 residues in the CDR3. The germline V gene has CDR1 SGHAT and CDR2 FQNNGV. Trimming shortened V by 1 base and J by 4 bases, and 7 bases separated the two germline ends. The CDR3: CASSLATGTGELFF. CDR3 coding DNA: TGTGCCAGCAGCTTAGCTACGGGCACCGGGGAGCTGTTTTTT.

The J gene is TRBJ1-2, the V gene TRBV6-5; D gene ambiguous. Germline V lookup: CDR1 MNHEY, CDR2 SVGAGI. This CDR3 comprises 13 residues. With 0 bases removed from V and 3 bases from J, the gap between germline ends came to 5 bases. CDR3 region: CASSYSTHYGYTF. The CDR3 region has the DNA TGTGCCAGCAGTTACTCGACTCACTATGGCTACACCTTC.

The genes are TRBV28 and TRBJ1-2; D may be TRBD1 (5 bases). Between the trimmed V and J ends, which lost 3 bases and 4 bases, there was a span of 15 bases. The CDR3 runs 15 residues. Germline lookup yields CDR1 MDHEN and CDR2 SYDVKM. DNA for the CDR3: TGTGCCAGCAGTTTGGAGGGGTGGGAGGGCTATGGCTACACCTTC. It yields the protein CASSLEGWEGYGYTF.

This chain links TRBV7-8 with TRBJ2-5; unclear D gene. This CDR3 has 16 residues. Germline CDR1 is SGHVS and CDR2 is FQNEAQ. Trimming took off 5 bases at V and 2 bases at J, with 18 bases between the two ends. DNA for the CDR3: TGTGCCAGCAGCCCCAGCCTTGCGGTGACTCAAGAGACCCAGTACTTC. Protein product: CASSPSLAVTQETQYF.

The CDR3 sequence: CASSIFPPMDSYEQYF. CDR3 DNA: TGTGCCAGTAGTATATTCCCGCCCATGGACTCCTACGAGCAGTACTTC. This sequence joins TRBV19 and TRBJ2-7; D gene ambiguous. CDR1 is LNHDA and CDR2 is SQIVND in the germline V gene (reference sequence). Trimming removed 2 bases at V and 0 bases at J, with 14 bases between. The CDR3 totals 16 residues. Filled out from reference TRBV19 and TRBJ2-7, the complete variable domain reads DGGITQSPKYLFRKEGQNVTLSCEQNLNHDAMYWYRQDPGQGLRLIYYSQIVNDFQKGDIAEGYSVSREKKESFPLTVTSAQKNPTAFYLCASSIFPPMDSYEQYFGPGTRLTVT.

The V and J genes are TRBV2 and TRBJ1-4; D possibly corresponds to TRBD1 (5 bases). CDR3 length equals 14 residues. Germline CDR1 is SNHLY and CDR2 is FYNNEI. The V end lost 8 bases, the J end lost 0 bases, and 10 bases lay between the germline ends. CDR3 in amino acids: CASGQGATNEKLFF. CDR3 in DNA: TGTGCCAGCGGGCAGGGTGCAACTAATGAAAAACTGTTTTTT.

A single count supports this clone. The J gene is TRBJ2-2, the V gene TRBV7-2; D is unclear. The V end was cut by 3 bases, the J end by 3 bases, with 11 bases between. In germline, CDR1 is SGHTA, CDR2 FQGNSA. The length of the CDR3 is 15 residues. CDR3 loop: CASSLRLGYTGELFF. The CDR3 region has the DNA TGTGCCAGCAGCTTGAGACTGGGGTACACCGGGGAGCTGTTTTTT. Using reference TRBV7-2 and TRBJ2-2 for the parts outside the CDR3, the full variable domain is GAGVSQSPSNKVTEKGKDVELRCDPISGHTALYWYRQSLGQGLEFLIYFQGNSAPDKSGLPSDRFSAERTGGSVSTLTIQRTQQEDSAVYLCASSLRLGYTGELFFGEGSRLTVL.

The chain carries TRBV19 and TRBJ2-7; D remains unclear. CDR3 length equals 18 residues. Trimming left V 1 base short and J 0 bases short, with 19 bases between. CDR1 is LNHDA and CDR2 is SQIVND in the germline V gene (reference sequence). CDR3 loop: CASSIAGFGVISSYEQYF. In DNA, the CDR3 is TGTGCCAGTAGTATAGCGGGTTTCGGTGTAATCAGCTCCTACGAGCAGTACTTC.

The rearrangement joins TRBV19 to TRBJ1-5, with D perhaps TRBD1 (5 bases). V was trimmed by 4 bases and J by 0 bases, leaving 7 bases between them. CDR3 size: 14 residues. The germline V gene has CDR1 LNHDA and CDR2 SQIVND (reference sequence). The CDR3 nucleotides read TGTGCCAGTAGTAGGGGGAATAGCAATCAGCCCCAGCATTTT. Its protein is CASSRGNSNQPQHF.

V gene TRBV7-2 combines with J gene TRBJ1-1, with 10 bases that match TRBD1. Looked up from germline, CDR1 is SGHTA and CDR2 is FQGNSA. After removal of 2 bases from V and 5 bases from J, the junction contained 2 bases not matched to a gene. This CDR3 is built from 14 residues. CDR3 amino acids: CASSLRGQGTEAFF. For the CDR3, the DNA is TGTGCCAGCAGCTTAAGGGGACAGGGGACTGAAGCTTTCTTT.

The rearrangement uses TRBV11-2 and TRBJ1-1, with no clear D. The germline V and J ends were trimmed by 1 base and 11 bases, with 8 bases remaining between them. The CDR3 is 11 amino acids. Germline assignment: CDR1 SGHAT and CDR2 FQNNGV. CDR3 DNA: TGTGCCAGCAGCTTAGGGTCAGATGCTTTCTTT. Protein sequence: CASSLGSDAFF.

The chain employs TRBV29-1 and TRBJ2-2; D gene ambiguous. Trimming removed 5 bases from V and 2 bases from J, with 9 bases in between. The germline V gene has CDR1 SQVTM and CDR2 ANQGSEA. CDR3 length: 13 residues. CDR3 coding DNA: TGCAGCGTTAATCAGGTCAACACCGGGGAGCTGTTTTTT. Its translation: CSVNQVNTGELFF.

The chain carries TRBV7-8 and TRBJ2-1; the D gene could be TRBD1 or TRBD2 (5 bases each). The V gene's germline CDR1 is SGHVS and CDR2 FQNEAQ. V lost 6 bases and J lost 5, with 20 bases in between. This CDR3 is built from 16 residues. CDR3 sequence reads: CASRNLGVSGNNEQFF. The DNA for the CDR3 is TGTGCCAGCAGGAATTTAGGGGTGTCGGGAAACAATGAGCAGTTCTTC.

The CDR3: CSVDGGQVVYGYTF. The DNA of the CDR3 is TGCAGCGTTGATGGCGGTCAGGTGGTTTATGGCTACACCTTC. The gene calls are TRBV29-1 and TRBJ1-2; D remains unclear. The CDR3 is 14 amino acids. V gave up 3 bases and J gave up 5 bases, with 16 bases separating them. Germline V CDR1 and CDR2: SQVTM, ANQGSEA.

This sequence joins TRBV6-6 and TRBJ1-2, with D tentatively TRBD1 (5 bases). This CDR3 has 15 amino acids. Germline V lookup: CDR1 MNHNY, CDR2 SVGAGI (reference sequence). Trimming cost V 5 bases and J 4 bases, with 17 bases left between them. This CDR3 reads CASSGGPDNLYGYTF. The DNA for the CDR3 is TGTGCCAGCAGTGGCGGGCCGGACAACCTCTATGGCTACACCTTC.

The rearrangement joins TRBV7-2 to TRBJ2-3; no reliable D call. The V gene lost 1 base and the J gene lost 5 bases, with 7 bases spanning the gap. This CDR3 is built from 13 residues. From germline, CDR1 is SGHTA and CDR2 FQGNSA. The CDR3 reads CASSLGDLDTQYF. The CDR3 DNA reads TGTGCCAGCAGCTTAGGGGATCTAGATACGCAGTATTTT.

The J gene is TRBJ1-5, the V gene TRBV30; possible D gene TRBD1, 6 bases. The germline V and J ends were trimmed by 4 bases and 4 bases, with 17 bases remaining between them. This CDR3 is 15 amino acids long. Germline V gives CDR1 GTSNPN, CDR2 SVGIG (reference sequence). CDR3 nucleotide sequence: TGTGCCTGGAAACGTGAGGGCAGGGGAAATCAGCCCCAGCATTTT. This sequence encodes CAWKREGRGNQPQHF. Full variable domain (remainder filled in from reference TRBV30 and TRBJ1-5): SQTIHQWPATLVQPVGSPLSLECTVEGTSNPNLYWYRQAAGRGLQLLFYSVGIGQISSEVPQNLSASRPQDRQFILSSKKLLLSDSGFYLCAWKREGRGNQPQHFGDGTRLSIL.

The J gene is TRBJ2-7, the V gene TRBV3-1 (or the pseudogene TRBV3-2); the match to TRBD2 covers 14 bases. This CDR3 is built from 19 residues. The germline V gene encodes CDR1 LGHDT and CDR2 YNNKEL (reference sequence). J lost 3 bases, V lost 2 bases, and 12 bases had no gene match. The CDR3 DNA sequence: TGTGCCAGCAGCCAATCACCCCTCCGGACTAGCGGGAGGATCTACGAGCAGTACTTC. This sequence encodes CASSQSPLRTSGRIYEQYF.

V is TRBV1 and J is TRBJ1-4; the table names TRBD1, a call not compared with the DNA. TRBV1 is a pseudogene. This CDR3 has 15 residues. In DNA, the CDR3 is TGCACCAGCAGCCGCACGACAGGGATGGGTGAAAAACTGTTTTTT. Its protein product is CTSSRTTGMGEKLFF.

Here the CDR3 reads CASSLVLGLAGGSYNEQFF. The CDR3 coding sequence is TGTGCCAGCAGCTTAGTCCTGGGACTAGCGGGAGGAAGCTACAATGAGCAGTTCTTC. This chain connects TRBV11-3 to TRBJ2-1, with 15 bases that match TRBD2. V shed 1 base and J 3 bases; nucleotides not matched to a gene: 7. The CDR3 has 19 residues. CDR1 SGHNT and CDR2 YENEEA come from the germline V gene.

This chain joins TRBV6-5 and TRBJ1-1; no firm D call. The CDR3 is 15 residues long. Trimming pared 2 bases from V and 2 bases from J, leaving 12 bases between. Germline V CDR1 and CDR2: MNHEY, SVGAGI. The CDR3 sequence: CASSYPARGNTEAFF. DNA for the CDR3: TGTGCCAGCAGTTACCCGGCCCGCGGAAACACTGAAGCTTTCTTT.

This rearrangement joins TRBV11-3 to TRBJ2-1; possible D gene TRBD2, 6 bases. Trimming removed 3 bases at V and 10 bases at J, with 13 bases between. The CDR3 contains 13 residues. Germline-derived CDR1 and CDR2 are SGHNT and YENEEA. The CDR3: CASSLARTKEQFF. The CDR3 DNA is TGTGCCAGCAGCTTGGCCCGGACTAAAGAGCAGTTCTTC.

The V and J genes are TRBV28 and TRBJ2-6, with D possibly matching TRBD1 (6 bases). This CDR3 is 18 amino acids long. V lost 6 bases to trimming and J lost 2 bases, with 20 bases between them. Germline CDR1 and CDR2: MDHEN and SYDVKM. CDR3 residues: CASRGPPGRGPGANVLTF. The CDR3 DNA follows: TGTGCCAGCAGGGGGCCCCCGGGCAGGGGACCTGGGGCCAACGTCCTGACTTTC.

The rearrangement links TRBV5-1 to TRBJ1-1; 9 nucleotides match TRBD1. Per germline, CDR1 SGHRS and CDR2 YFSETQ. The CDR3 consists of 15 residues. After removal of 3 bases from V and 4 bases from J, the junction contained 7 bases not matched to a gene. In DNA, the CDR3 is TGCGCCAGCAGCTCATCACAGGGGGCGCGCACTGAAGCTTTCTTT. It translates to CASSSSQGARTEAFF.